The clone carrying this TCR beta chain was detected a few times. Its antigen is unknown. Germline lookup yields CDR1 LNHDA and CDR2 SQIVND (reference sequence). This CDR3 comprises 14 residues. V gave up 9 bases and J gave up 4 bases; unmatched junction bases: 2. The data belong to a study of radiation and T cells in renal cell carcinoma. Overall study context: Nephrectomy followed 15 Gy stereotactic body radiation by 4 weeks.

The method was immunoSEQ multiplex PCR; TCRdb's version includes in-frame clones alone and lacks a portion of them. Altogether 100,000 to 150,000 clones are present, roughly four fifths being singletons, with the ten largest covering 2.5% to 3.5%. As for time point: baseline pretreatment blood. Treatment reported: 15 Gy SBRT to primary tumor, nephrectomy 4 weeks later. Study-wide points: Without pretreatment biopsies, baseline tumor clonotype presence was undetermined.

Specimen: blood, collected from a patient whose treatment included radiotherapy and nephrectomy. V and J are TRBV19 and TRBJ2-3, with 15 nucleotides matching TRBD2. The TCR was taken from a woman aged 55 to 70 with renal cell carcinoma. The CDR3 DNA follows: TGTGCCAGCAGGACTAGCGGGAGGGCAGATACGCAGTATTTT. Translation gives CASRTSGRADTQYF.